Listed below are T cell receptor beta chains from one sample, sequenced in a study of early T cells in non-severe SARS-CoV-2 infection. TCRdb used MiXCR to reprocess the 5' RACE reads, holding one entry per CDR3 protein. The table has tens of thousands of distinct CDR3 sequences, roughly 14% seen once. Sequencing was carried out using whole blood. The receptor source for this set is an adult who was a healthcare worker with PCR-confirmed SARS-CoV-2 infection or an uninfected control (not recorded which). Each CDR3 is given with its conserved first and last residue.

TRBV5-1,TRBJ2-3,CASSYATDTQYF
TRBV27,TRBJ1-5,CASSLQGSNQPQHF
TRBV9,TRBJ2-1,CASSFGGGPPFNERFF
TRBV7-9,TRBJ2-1,CASSLVGQALSYNEQFF
TRBV15,TRBJ1-5,CATSRDQGTQPQHF
TRBV6-5,TRBJ1-1,CASSYGVEAFF
TRBV18,TRBJ1-1,CASSLDRGGEAFF
TRBV5-1,TRBJ1-1,CASSLSRGLNTEAFF
TRBV12-3/TRBV12-4,TRBJ1-4,CASSFGGTNEKLFF
TRBV5-4,TRBJ2-7,CASSSTAGPDEQYF
TRBV7-9,TRBJ2-7,CASSLAGTGGSYEQYF
TRBV5-1,TRBJ2-7,CASSPGQGGNLYEQYF
TRBV7-9,TRBJ2-7,CASSADLALSYEQYF
TRBV29-1,TRBJ2-1,CSAKDRAHEQFF
TRBV5-6,TRBJ1-4,CASSFRRPTNEKLFF
TRBV12-5,TRBJ2-3,CASGFNRQDTQYF
TRBV20-1,TRBJ2-3,CSAHRDRVTDTQYF
TRBV7-9,TRBJ1-4,CASSLGTDEKLFF
TRBV20-1,TRBJ2-7,CSAQTIYEQYF
TRBV27,TRBJ1-6,CASSTGVYSPLHF
TRBV30,TRBJ1-1,CAWREMSRTEAFF
TRBV12-3/TRBV12-4,TRBJ1-1,CASSLTADTEAFF
TRBV29-1,TRBJ2-4,CSVDDSVAKNIQYF
TRBV4-1,TRBJ2-4,CASSQDWIAGGIAKNIQYF
TRBV5-5,TRBJ1-1,CASSLGGTINTEAFF
TRBV11-2,TRBJ1-6,CASSLVGSYNSPLHF
TRBV12-3/TRBV12-4,TRBJ1-4,CASSRQGEVEKLFF
TRBV1,TRBJ2-1,CTSSQDQTKMGNEQFF
TRBV27,TRBJ2-7,CASGNRDGYHEQYF
TRBV18,TRBJ2-4,CASSPDSSKNIQYF
TRBV7-9,TRBJ2-1,CASSLADHREEFF
TRBV7-6,TRBJ2-7,CASSLDRGGSYEQYF
TRBV7-3,TRBJ2-3,CATSLAGGPNTQYF
TRBV27,TRBJ2-7,CASSETGALFYEQYF
TRBV4-2,TRBJ2-2,CASSHNWNTGELFF
TRBV20-1,TRBJ2-5,CSASGLAGEETQYF
TRBV5-1,TRBJ1-1,CASSLAGASTEAFF
TRBV7-2,TRBJ2-2,CASSLEPRSTGELFF
TRBV7-2,TRBJ1-1,CASSSDVNTEAFF
TRBV11-2,TRBJ2-3,CASSLDRLSDTQYF
TRBV7-9,TRBJ1-2,CASSSLGGPKGYTF
TRBV5-6,TRBJ1-5,CASSFGTVVNQPQHF
TRBV7-8,TRBJ1-4,CASSLGQGTTNEKLFF
TRBV6-5,TRBJ2-7,CASSGADEQYF
TRBV20-1,TRBJ1-2,CSALLRDGYGYTF